The sequence of this T cell receptor (beta chain) was determined in a study of technical replicates of blood from four donors (dated by TCRdb to about 2017). The germline V gene yields MGHRA for CDR1 and YSYEKL for CDR2. Including the terminal cysteine and phenylalanine, the CDR3 comprises 15 residues. Only CDR3 DNA remains: 45 bases, in frame from the first base. At the junction V is shortened by 2 bases and J by 1 base; bases outside the gene matches: 2. About this clone itself: Its antigen specificity is not known. No much larger clone exists at a distance of one base, and base qualities are not known.

The method was the immunoSEQ multiplex PCR assay. TCRdb stores this immuneACCESS table with in-frame sequences only. Part of the clones is absent; in the studies checked, under half of the shortfall reflects unresolved V genes, and no reason is known for the rest. This sample holds some 87,000 clones; about 97% were observed only once. Together, the top ten hold less than 0.2% of the sample. The clonotype comes from a human donor in good health. The V gene is TRBV4-1 and the J gene is TRBJ2-7; 10 of the junction bases match TRBD2. Sequencing was done on a sample of T cells isolated from PBMCs. CDR3 sequence: CASSQPTSGSYEQYF. The nucleotide sequence is given as TGCGCCAGCAGCCAACCGACTAGCGGGTCCTACGAGCAGTACTTC.